This T cell receptor (beta chain) was retrieved from a study of blood T cell repertoires in COVID-19. The wider study: From the United States, Italy and Spain came samples of acute and convalescent COVID-19. T cells, B-cell-depleted T cells, or PBMCs supplied cDNA or gDNA.

Authors' analysis steps: Reference gene primers were amplified, and this amplification served to estimate nucleated cell counts. Assay: immunoSEQ multiplex PCR; the TCRdb copy retains only in-frame clones and omits some. V and J calls and clone size follow that table, whereas D and trimming were derived from the DNA. Altogether around 270,000 clones are present, approximately 80% being singletons, with the ten largest covering 4.2%. Germline CDR1 and CDR2: LNHDA and SQIVND (reference sequence). Trimming took 3 bases from V and 5 from J; bases not matched to a gene: 5. CDR3 length: 15 residues. This TCR was sampled from a man aged 60 to 75 with acute or convalescent COVID-19. Sequencing input: peripheral blood. The chain couples TRBV19 to TRBJ2-2; 8 bases are shared with TRBD2. The CDR3 here is CASSMGTSHTGELFF. The CDR3 DNA sequence: TGTGCCAGTAGTATGGGGACTAGTCATACCGGGGAGCTGTTTTTT.